These 5 T cell receptor beta chains were sequenced from one sample in a study of blood T cell repertoires in COVID-19. The protocol was immunoSEQ multiplex PCR, while the TCRdb copy is restricted to in-frame clones and leaves out a portion. The table includes approximately 190,000 clones, nearly 90% detected once. Sample: peripheral blood. These receptors originate from a man aged 55 to 70 with active or convalescent COVID-19.

Worth noting for this clone: Other DNA sequences of this sample code for an identical CDR3. The chain carries TRBV5-1 and TRBJ1-5; 8 bases agree with TRBD1. CDR1 and CDR2 from the germline V gene are SGHRS and YFSETQ. CDR3 length: 15 residues. J gave up 3 bases and V 4 bases, and 6 bases lay outside the gene matches. The CDR3 reads CASSPGTGYNQPQHF. The DNA of the CDR3 is TGCGCCAGCAGCCCCGGGACAGGTTACAATCAGCCCCAGCATTTT. Full variable domain (rest looked up from reference TRBV5-1 and TRBJ1-5): KAGVTQTPRYLIKTRGQQVTLSCSPISGHRSVSWYQQTPGQGLQFLFEYFSETQRNKGNFPGRFSGRQFSNSRSEMNVSTLELGDSALYLCASSPGTGYNQPQHFGDGTRLSIL.

The V gene is TRBV7-9, the J gene TRBJ2-6, with unresolved D. Trimming cost V 2 bases and J 1 base, with 6 bases left between them. Germline V gene lookup returns CDR1 SEHNR and CDR2 FQNEAQ (reference sequence). The CDR3 loop spans 15 amino acids. The CDR3 bases are TGTGCCAGCAGCTTAACGCAGTCTGGGGCCAACGTCCTGACTTTC. Its protein product is CASSLTQSGANVLTF. Full variable domain (remainder filled in from reference TRBV7-9 and TRBJ2-6): DTGVSQNPRHKITKRGQNVTFRCDPISEHNRLYWYRQTLGQGPEFLTYFQNEAQLEKSRLLSDRFSAERPKGSFSTLEIQRTEQGDSAMYLCASSLTQSGANVLTFGAGSRLTVL.

The chain has TRBV29-1 and TRBJ1-1; 7 bases align to TRBD1. The germline gives CDR1 SQVTM, CDR2 ANQGSEA. The CDR3 runs 13 residues. V shed 5 bases and J 1 base; nucleotides not matched to a gene: 4. This CDR3 reads CSVSQGGNTEAFF. CDR3 DNA sequence: TGCAGCGTTAGTCAGGGGGGGAACACTGAAGCTTTCTTT.

The V and J genes are TRBV18 and TRBJ2-5; D gene unclear. CDR1 is KGHSH, CDR2 LQKENI, per germline. This CDR3 is 14 amino acids long. Trimming stripped 3 bases from V and 5 bases from J, with 13 bases between. The CDR3 DNA reads TGTGCCAGCTCACCCATGATCCGAGAGGAGACCCAGTACTTC. Translating it yields CASSPMIREETQYF.

The J gene is TRBJ1-2, the V gene TRBV11-2; D unclear. Trimming took 4 bases from V and 8 from J, leaving 14 bases between them. This CDR3 comprises 13 residues. Germline CDR1 SGHAT, CDR2 FQNNGV. CDR3 loop: CASSSFRGGGYTF. In DNA form, the CDR3 reads TGTGCCAGCAGCTCCTTCCGGGGTGGCGGCTACACCTTC. Based on the CDR3 plus reference TRBV11-2 and TRBJ1-2, the full variable domain is EAGVAQSPRYKIIEKRQSVAFWCNPISGHATLYWYQQILGQGPKLLIQFQNNGVVDDSQLPKDRFSAERLKGVDSTLKIQPAKLEDSAVYLCASSSFRGGGYTFGSGTRLTVV.